The 21 T cell receptor beta chains presented below share a single source sample, sequenced in a study of shared clonotypes between healthy human individuals. Method: immunoSEQ multiplex PCR; TCRdb's copy keeps in-frame clones and lacks some. The table shows about 2 million clones, with roughly 96% occurring only once. Sequencing was performed on naive CD4+ T cells sorted from blood. Regarding subset: CD45RA+ positively selected. These TCRs come from a man aged 18 to 29 in good health.

V gene TRBV9 combines with J gene TRBJ1-5; possibly TRBD1 for D (5 bases). CDR1 is SGDLS, CDR2 YYNGEE, per germline. CDR3 size: 15 residues. Trimming left V 0 bases short and J 1 base short, with 8 bases between. CDR3 DNA sequence: TGTGCCAGCAGCGTAGCAGGGCAAAGCAATCAGCCCCAGCATTTT. Its translation: CASSVAGQSNQPQHF.

The chain employs TRBV30 and TRBJ1-1, with unresolved D. Trimming stripped 2 bases from V and 8 bases from J, with 12 bases between. CDR1 is GTSNPN and CDR2 is SVGIG in the germline V gene (reference sequence). This CDR3 contains 12 residues. This chain's CDR3 is CAWSRRDREAFF. CDR3 nucleotide sequence: TGTGCCTGGAGTAGGAGGGATCGCGAAGCTTTCTTT.

For this clone: A junction end diverges from the germline sequence, so it may reflect a read error. This chain uses TRBV5-4 with TRBJ1-6; no definite D call. The CDR3 runs 13 residues. Germline-derived CDR1 and CDR2 are SGHNT and YYREEE (reference sequence). CDR3 in amino acids: CASSQAGNSPLHF. CDR3 bases: TGCGCCAGCAGCCAAGCCGGGAATTCACCCCTCCACTTT.

This sequence joins TRBV5-6 and TRBJ1-4; no reliable D call. Germline V lookup: CDR1 SGHDT, CDR2 YYEEEE. There are 15 residues in the CDR3. Deletions cut 0 bases from V and 7 bases from J, with 13 bases between. Here the CDR3 reads CASSLVSGDGEKLFF. CDR3 coding DNA: TGTGCCAGCAGCTTGGTATCTGGGGATGGTGAAAAACTGTTTTTT.

The rearrangement uses TRBV10-3 and TRBJ1-2; TRBD1 might be the D (6 bases). The germline V gene has CDR1 ENHRY and CDR2 SYGVKD. V was clipped by 9 bases and J by 8 bases, with 13 bases between them. The CDR3 consists of 11 residues. This chain's CDR3 is CAIQGQRGYTF. As DNA, the CDR3 is TGTGCCATACAGGGCCAGCGAGGCTACACCTTC.

The V gene is TRBV28, the J gene TRBJ1-2; D unclear. Trimming took off 3 bases at V and 4 bases at J, with 6 bases between the two ends. Germline V gives CDR1 MDHEN, CDR2 SYDVKM. The CDR3 has 12 residues. CDR3 DNA sequence: TGTGCCAGCAGTTTCCCCACCTATGGCTACACCTTC. It yields the protein CASSFPTYGYTF.

The chain recombines TRBV5-1 with TRBJ2-1, with D possibly matching TRBD2 (5 bases). V was clipped by 4 bases and J by 4 bases, with 12 bases between them. CDR3 size: 14 residues. Germline loops: CDR1 SGHRS, CDR2 YFSETQ. The CDR3 protein is CASSPAGMYNEQFF. DNA of the CDR3: TGCGCCAGCAGCCCGGCCGGGATGTACAATGAGCAGTTCTTC.

The gene calls are TRBV19 and TRBJ1-1; 8 nucleotides line up with TRBD1. From germline, CDR1 is LNHDA and CDR2 SQIVND (reference sequence). The CDR3 is 14 amino acids. V lost 7 bases and J lost 10; bases outside the gene matches: 14. CDR3 in DNA: TGTGCCAGTACTAATACGGGACAGGCGCTGGTAGCTTTCTTT. This gives the protein CASTNTGQALVAFF.

The DNA of the CDR3 is TGTGCCAGCTCGTCAGGGGGCAGCGGTGGAAACACCATATATTTT. Protein sequence: CASSSGGSGGNTIYF. The genes are TRBV18 and TRBJ1-3, with 8 bases aligning to TRBD1. Per the germline V gene, CDR1 is KGHSH and CDR2 is LQKENI. This CDR3 is built from 15 residues. V lost 6 bases and J lost 3; bases outside the gene matches: 7. Combining the CDR3 with reference TRBV18 and TRBJ1-3 gives the whole variable domain NAGVMQNPRHLVRRRGQEARLRCSPMKGHSHVYWYRQLPEEGLKFMVYLQKENIIDESGMPKERFSAEFPKEGPSILRIQQVVRGDSAAYFCASSSGGSGGNTIYFGEGSWLTVV.

Here the CDR3 reads CASSPRTGNPSYEQYF. As DNA, the CDR3 is TGTGCCAGCAGCCCACGGACAGGGAACCCCTCCTACGAGCAGTACTTC. This chain connects TRBV5-4 to TRBJ2-7; TRBD1 agrees at 8 bases. The trim removed 4 bases at V and 0 bases at J, leaving 9 bases unmatched. This CDR3 has 16 residues. CDR1 SGHNT and CDR2 YYREEE come from the germline V gene (reference sequence).

The chain is built from TRBV27 and TRBJ1-1; D is uncertain. This CDR3 contains 14 residues. Germline loops: CDR1 MNHEY, CDR2 SMNVEV (reference sequence). V was cut by 7 bases and J by 6 bases, with 18 bases left in between. The CDR3 DNA reads as TGTGCCAGCAAACCAGAGGTAGGACGGGCTGAAGCTTTCTTT. Its protein product is CASKPEVGRAEAFF.

As regards this clone: The same CDR3 can be traced to other DNA sequences in this sample. In DNA form, the CDR3 reads TGTGCCAGCTCACCCGCCTCTGGAAACACCATATATTTT. Encoded protein: CASSPASGNTIYF. V and J are TRBV18 and TRBJ1-3, with D unresolved. Trimming removed 3 bases at V and 0 bases at J, with 3 bases between. Per the germline V gene, CDR1 is KGHSH and CDR2 is LQKENI. CDR3 length: 13 residues.

V is TRBV6-6 and J is TRBJ2-7, with 11 bases that match TRBD2. CDR1 is MNHNY and CDR2 is SVGAGI in the germline V gene (reference sequence). V shed 11 bases, J shed 6 bases, and the junction held 9 bases outside the gene matches. The CDR3 totals 13 residues. The CDR3, as DNA: TGTGCCGTTTTAGCGGGAGGGCCTGGCGAGCAGTACTTC. Translated: CAVLAGGPGEQYF.

The chain has TRBV10-3 and TRBJ2-1, with TRBD2 matching over 9 bases. V was clipped by 8 bases and J by 15 bases; unmatched bases: 8. CDR1 is ENHRY, CDR2 SYGVKD, per germline. The CDR3 runs to 11 residues. The CDR3 here is CAIGRLAGMFF. In DNA form, the CDR3 reads TGTGCCATCGGAAGGCTAGCGGGAATGTTCTTC.

This clone was detected once. V and J are TRBV11-3 and TRBJ1-1; TRBD1 might be the D (5 bases). CDR3 length: 13 amino acids. Trimming took off 6 bases at V and 0 bases at J, with 8 bases between the two ends. Germline V gene lookup returns CDR1 SGHNT and CDR2 YENEEA. The DNA of the CDR3 is TGTGCCAGCAGTCGACAGATGAACACTGAAGCTTTCTTT. Its protein is CASSRQMNTEAFF.

This clone has only one observation. The V gene is TRBV18, the J gene TRBJ2-1; D gene uncertain. V lost 3 bases to trimming and J lost 9 bases, with 12 bases between them. This CDR3 is built from 13 residues. CDR1 is KGHSH, CDR2 LQKENI, per germline. DNA of the CDR3: TGTGCCAGCTCACCCGACCAGGCCGCTGAGCAGTTCTTC. Residues: CASSPDQAAEQFF.

Here the CDR3 reads CASTFRWDIGELFF. The DNA for the CDR3 is TGTGCCAGCACCTTTAGATGGGACATCGGGGAGCTGTTTTTT. The chain has TRBV27 and TRBJ2-2; TRBD1 is a possible D gene (6 bases). CDR3 size: 14 residues. From germline, CDR1 is MNHEY and CDR2 SMNVEV (reference sequence). The V and J ends lost 7 bases and 7 bases respectively, with 16 bases between them.

The chain carries TRBV29-1 and TRBJ1-1; 7 nucleotides match TRBD1. Germline-derived CDR1 and CDR2 are SQVTM and ANQGSEA. The CDR3 loop spans 15 amino acids. The V gene end was trimmed by 2 bases and the J gene end by 6 bases; junction bases not matched to a gene: 12. The CDR3 coding sequence is TGCAGCGTTGAATCCCTGACAGGGCTCCTGGCTGAAGCTTTCTTT. Its protein is CSVESLTGLLAEAFF.

Concerning this clone: A read error may explain this, as a much larger clone is one base away. Other nucleotide sequences in the sample specify the same CDR3. The rearrangement links TRBV30 to TRBJ1-4; possibly TRBD1 for D (5 bases). Germline assignment: CDR1 GTSNPN and CDR2 SVGIG (reference sequence). This CDR3 has 20 residues. The CDR3 coding sequence is TGTGCCTGGAGTTCTCTTCGAACCGGGACGGGATCGCTCGGTGGGGAAAAACTGTTTTTC. Its translation is CAWSSLRTGTGSLGGEKLFF.

The V call is TRBV30, the J call TRBJ1-2, with a tentative D call TRBD1 (5 bases). V was trimmed by 2 bases and J by 4 bases, leaving 14 bases between them. The CDR3 contains 14 residues. The germline V gene encodes CDR1 GTSNPN and CDR2 SVGIG (reference sequence). CDR3 sequence (DNA): TGTGCCTGGAGTACGGGGGGTTCAGGCTATGGCTACACCTTC. It is translated as CAWSTGGSGYGYTF. The complete variable domain, with remaining parts taken from reference TRBV30 and TRBJ1-2, reads SQTIHQWPATLVQPVGSPLSLECTVEGTSNPNLYWYRQAAGRGLQLLFYSVGIGQISSEVPQNLSASRPQDRQFILSSKKLLLSDSGFYLCAWSTGGSGYGYTFGSGTRLTVV.

The chain links TRBV7-2 to TRBJ2-6; D may match TRBD1 or TRBD2 (6 bases each). Per germline, CDR1 SGHTA and CDR2 FQGNSA. Trimming removed 5 bases from V and 4 bases from J, with 12 bases in between. The CDR3 consists of 15 residues. The CDR3 nucleotides read TGTGCCAGCAGCGTATGGGGGGCAGGGGCCAACGTCCTGACTTTC. Its translation: CASSVWGAGANVLTF.